A single sample gave rise to the 20 T cell receptor beta chains below, sequenced in a study of control samples from healthy donors and cancer patients. TCRdb keeps only in-frame clones here, not all; method: immunoSEQ multiplex PCR. The table records over 150,000 clones, 75% to 95% of them present only once. The sequenced sample was blood. The source of these receptors is a woman in her 40s in good health.

This rearrangement joins TRBV6-2 or TRBV6-3 to TRBJ1-1, with D perhaps matching TRBD1 (5 bases). Germline V gene sequence: CDR1 MNHEY, CDR2 SVGEGT. This CDR3 has 14 residues. The V and J ends lost 1 base and 6 bases respectively, with 12 bases between them. The CDR3: CASSYWGGEAEAFF. The CDR3, as DNA: TGTGCCAGCAGTTACTGGGGAGGGGAAGCTGAAGCTTTCTTT.

This clone was seen more than once but under ten times. J is TRBJ1-1 and V is TRBV7-2; D may be TRBD1 (5 bases). Trimming stripped 5 bases from V and 11 bases from J, with 18 bases between. The CDR3 loop spans 13 amino acids. Per the germline V gene, CDR1 is SGHTA and CDR2 is FQGNSA. The CDR3 coding sequence is TGTGCCAGCAGCCCCCGAGGTGGGGGACGGGCTTTCTTT. Translated: CASSPRGGGRAFF. Variable domain in full (rest from reference TRBV7-2 and TRBJ1-1): GAGVSQSPSNKVTEKGKDVELRCDPISGHTALYWYRQSLGQGLEFLIYFQGNSAPDKSGLPSDRFSAERTGGSVSTLTIQRTQQEDSAVYLCASSPRGGGRAFFGQGTRLTVV.

This chain uses TRBV19 with TRBJ1-2; 8 positions agree with TRBD1. CDR3 length equals 15 residues. Germline V lookup: CDR1 LNHDA, CDR2 SQIVND (reference sequence). V shed 7 bases and J 2 bases; nucleotides not matched to a gene: 9. CDR3 loop: CASTNRGQANYGYTF. The CDR3 nucleotides are TGTGCCAGTACCAATAGGGGACAGGCCAACTATGGCTACACCTTC.

Comment on this clone: The junction departs from germline at one end; a sequencing error may be responsible. The chain employs TRBV6-1 and TRBJ2-1; tentatively, D is TRBD1 (6 bases). CDR3 length equals 15 residues. Germline V gene lookup returns CDR1 MNHNS and CDR2 SASEGT. As DNA, the CDR3 is TGTGCCAGCAGCGAAGAACCATGGGACAACAATGAGCAGTTCTTC. Protein sequence: CASSEEPWDNNEQFF.

This sequence joins TRBV10-1 and TRBJ2-3; 7 positions agree with TRBD1. Looked up from germline, CDR1 is WNHNN and CDR2 is SYGVQD (reference sequence). The V segment lost 4 bases and the J segment 0 bases; nucleotides outside the gene matches: 7. This CDR3 has 16 amino acids. The DNA for the CDR3 is TGCGCCAGCAGTGTCCTACAGGGGTCTAGCACAGATACGCAGTATTTT. It specifies CASSVLQGSSTDTQYF.

The J gene is TRBJ1-5, the V gene TRBV7-9; 7 bases line up with TRBD1. Germline V gives CDR1 SEHNR, CDR2 FQNEAQ (reference sequence). The V gene end was trimmed by 6 bases and the J gene end by 4 bases; junction bases not matched to a gene: 9. The CDR3 consists of 15 residues. The CDR3 is CASRSGTEGNQPQHF. The DNA for the CDR3 is TGTGCCAGCAGGTCCGGGACAGAGGGAAATCAGCCCCAGCATTTT.

CDR3 in amino acids: CASSVSGDISYGYTF. CDR3 bases: TGCGCCAGCAGCGTGTCAGGGGACATATCCTATGGCTACACCTTC. This chain links TRBV5-1 with TRBJ1-2; D possibly corresponds to TRBD1 (6 bases). Germline V gene sequence: CDR1 SGHRS, CDR2 YFSETQ. This CDR3 spans 15 amino acids. The V gene lost 4 bases and the J gene lost 4 bases, with 17 bases spanning the gap.

The chain employs TRBV15 and TRBJ1-2; 8 bases are shared with TRBD1. This CDR3 contains 16 residues. Looked up from germline, CDR1 is LNHNV and CDR2 is YYDKDF (reference sequence). The V gene end was trimmed by 1 base and the J gene end by 7 bases; junction bases not matched to a gene: 11. CDR3 DNA: TGTGCCACCAGCAGAGGGTGGACAGGGCCTGCGAGTGGCTACACCTTC. It encodes CATSRGWTGPASGYTF.

The chain couples TRBV19 to TRBJ1-5; a possible D gene is TRBD1 (6 bases). V was cut by 3 bases and J by 2 bases, with 11 bases left in between. Germline CDR1 LNHDA, CDR2 SQIVND (reference sequence). The CDR3 is 15 residues long. The CDR3 bases are TGTGCCAGTAGTATTCGAGGGGGTGGCAATCAGCCCCAGCATTTT. Amino acid sequence: CASSIRGGGNQPQHF.

This chain links TRBV6-6 with TRBJ1-5, with TRBD1 matching over 7 bases. CDR1 is MNHNY and CDR2 is SVGAGI in the germline V gene (reference sequence). The CDR3 sequence is 16 residues long. V lost 6 bases to trimming and J lost 7 bases; unmatched junction nucleotides: 15. The CDR3 coding sequence is TGTGCCAGCAGAAGACAGGGATCTTCCCCCGAGCAGCCCCAGCATTTT. Encoded protein: CASRRQGSSPEQPQHF.

CDR3 amino acids: CASSLEGTGHGYTF. In DNA, the CDR3 is TGCGCCAGCAGCTTGGAAGGAACAGGCCATGGCTACACCTTC. The chain is built from TRBV5-1 and TRBJ1-2, with D possibly matching TRBD1 (5 bases). The CDR3 sequence is 14 residues long. Trimming removed 0 bases from V and 6 bases from J, with 12 bases in between. CDR1 and CDR2 (germline): SGHRS, YFSETQ.

This rearrangement joins TRBV2 to TRBJ2-2; 12 nucleotides match TRBD2. J lost 2 bases, V lost 7 bases, and 5 bases had no gene match. The length of the CDR3 is 16 residues. The germline gives CDR1 SNHLY, CDR2 FYNNEI. The CDR3 nucleotides read TGTGCCAGCAATCTAGCGGGGGGGCCTAACACCGGGGAGCTGTTTTTT. It yields the protein CASNLAGGPNTGELFF.

This chain joins TRBV27 and TRBJ2-1; tentative D call: TRBD1 (5 bases). Germline V gene data show CDR1 as MNHEY and CDR2 as SMNVEV (reference sequence). CDR3 size: 14 residues. The germline V and J ends were trimmed by 6 bases and 3 bases, with 12 bases remaining between them. The DNA for the CDR3 is TGTGCCAGCAGGAGCAGGGCCTACTACAATGAGCAGTTCTTC. Residues: CASRSRAYYNEQFF.

This clone has only one observation. The gene calls are TRBV18 and TRBJ1-3; D remains ambiguous. CDR1 KGHSH and CDR2 LQKENI come from the germline V gene. The CDR3 loop spans 15 amino acids. The V end was cut by 1 base, the J end by 0 bases, with 7 bases between. CDR3 protein: CASSPLSGSGNTIYF. For the CDR3, the DNA is TGTGCCAGCTCACCACTCTCCGGCTCTGGAAACACCATATATTTT.

This clone appeared once. V and J are TRBV11-2 and TRBJ1-3; D call uncertain. The CDR3 loop spans 14 amino acids. The ends were cut back, 7 bases at V and 0 bases at J, with 10 bases in the middle. Per germline, CDR1 SGHAT and CDR2 FQNNGV. This CDR3 reads CASTSGSSGNTIYF. Here the CDR3 DNA reads TGTGCCAGCACGAGCGGATCCTCTGGAAACACCATATATTTT.

The genes are TRBV20-1 and TRBJ2-1; no clear D gene. The CDR3 is 10 amino acids. Per the germline V gene, CDR1 is DFQATT and CDR2 is SNEGSKA (reference sequence). The V and J ends lost 6 bases and 5 bases respectively, with 5 bases between them. The CDR3 here is CSATHNEQFF. In DNA form, the CDR3 reads TGCAGTGCGACTCACAATGAGCAGTTCTTC.

The chain is built from TRBV11-2 and TRBJ1-1; 7 bases align to TRBD1. V lost 3 bases to trimming and J lost 3 bases; unmatched junction nucleotides: 4. This CDR3 comprises 14 residues. Per the germline V gene, CDR1 is SGHAT and CDR2 is FQNNGV. DNA of the CDR3: TGTGCCAGCAGCTTCTACAGGGGCGACACTGAAGCTTTCTTT. Its translation: CASSFYRGDTEAFF. Complete variable domain (other parts from reference TRBV11-2 and TRBJ1-1): EAGVAQSPRYKIIEKRQSVAFWCNPISGHATLYWYQQILGQGPKLLIQFQNNGVVDDSQLPKDRFSAERLKGVDSTLKIQPAKLEDSAVYLCASSFYRGDTEAFFGQGTRLTVV.

The CDR3 DNA follows: TGTGCCAGCAAGGGACAGGGAGTAGCCTACGAGCAGTACTTC. This gives the protein CASKGQGVAYEQYF. The rearrangement uses TRBV6-5 and TRBJ2-7, with TRBD1 matching 9 bases. CDR1 and CDR2 (germline): MNHEY, SVGAGI. V shed 7 bases and J 2 bases; nucleotides not matched to a gene: 6. The CDR3 loop spans 14 amino acids.

V usage is TRBV6-5 and J usage is TRBJ2-5; D is undetermined. Looked up from germline, CDR1 is MNHEY and CDR2 is SVGAGI. Trimming removed 2 bases from V and 3 bases from J, with 7 bases in between. This CDR3 contains 13 residues. DNA of the CDR3: TGTGCCAGCAGTTACCAGAGTGAAGAGACCCAGTACTTC. This sequence encodes CASSYQSEETQYF.

V usage is TRBV20-1 and J usage is TRBJ1-2; the D gene is possibly TRBD1 (5 bases). The V end was cut by 3 bases, the J end by 4 bases, with 12 bases between. This CDR3 is built from 13 residues. The V gene's germline CDR1 is DFQATT and CDR2 SNEGSKA (reference sequence). The CDR3 reads CSASRRDPYGYTF. The CDR3 DNA follows: TGCAGTGCTAGTAGGCGGGACCCCTATGGCTACACCTTC.